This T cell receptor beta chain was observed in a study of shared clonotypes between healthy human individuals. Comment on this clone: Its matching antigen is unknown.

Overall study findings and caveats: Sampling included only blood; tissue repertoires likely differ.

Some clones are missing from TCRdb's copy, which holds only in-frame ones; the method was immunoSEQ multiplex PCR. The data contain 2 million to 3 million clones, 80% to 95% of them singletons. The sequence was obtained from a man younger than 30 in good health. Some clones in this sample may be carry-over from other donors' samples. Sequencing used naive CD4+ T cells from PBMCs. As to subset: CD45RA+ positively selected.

The CDR3 loop reads CASSPGGPITDTQYF. DNA of the CDR3: TGTGCCAGCAGCCCGGGAGGGCCCATCACAGATACGCAGTATTTT. The genes are TRBV4-2 and TRBJ2-3; 8 positions agree with TRBD2. Germline lookup yields CDR1 LGHNA and CDR2 YNFKEQ. CDR3 length: 15 amino acids. With 4 bases clipped from V and 2 bases from J, the junction kept 5 bases outside the gene matches.